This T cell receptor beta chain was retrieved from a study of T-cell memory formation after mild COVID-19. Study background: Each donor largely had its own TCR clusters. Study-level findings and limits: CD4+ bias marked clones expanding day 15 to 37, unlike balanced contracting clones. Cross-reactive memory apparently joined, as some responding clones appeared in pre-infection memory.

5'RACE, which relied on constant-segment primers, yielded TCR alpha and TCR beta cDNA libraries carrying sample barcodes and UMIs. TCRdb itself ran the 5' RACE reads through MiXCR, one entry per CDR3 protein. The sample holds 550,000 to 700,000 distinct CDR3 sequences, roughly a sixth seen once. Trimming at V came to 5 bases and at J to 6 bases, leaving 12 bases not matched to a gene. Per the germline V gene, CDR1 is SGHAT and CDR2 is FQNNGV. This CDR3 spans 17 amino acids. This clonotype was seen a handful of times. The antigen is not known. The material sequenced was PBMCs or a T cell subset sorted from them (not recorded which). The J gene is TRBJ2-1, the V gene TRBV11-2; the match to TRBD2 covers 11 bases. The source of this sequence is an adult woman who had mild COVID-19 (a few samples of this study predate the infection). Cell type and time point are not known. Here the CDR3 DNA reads TGTGCCAGCAGCACAAATACACTAGCGGGAGCGGGCAATGAGCAGTTCTTC. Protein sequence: CASSTNTLAGAGNEQFF.